This note documents a single T cell receptor (beta chain) sequence. Its antigen is unidentified. TCRdb reanalysed the multiplex PCR reads using MiXCR and keeps one entry per CDR3 protein. This table holds approximately 230,000 distinct CDR3 sequences, 30% to 35% found once. The length of the CDR3 is 15 residues. In germline, CDR1 is KGHSH, CDR2 LQKENI. V shed 3 bases and J 5 bases; nucleotides not matched to a gene: 6. Samples came from axillary lymph nodes draining the breast cancer. These data originate in a study of breast tumors, draining lymph nodes, adjacent tissues. Findings and limits, study-wide: Tumors had less TCR diversity than lymph nodes, more than nontumor tissue. That most tumor T cells come from lymph nodes remained unproven. Tumor and nontumor repertoires were significantly more similar in luminal-like than in basal-like breast cancer. Findings are consistent with lymph node origin and intratumoral expansion of most tumor T cells.

Sequencing used axillary lymph node tissue. The gene calls are TRBV18 and TRBJ2-5, with 10 nucleotides matching TRBD2. This clonotype originated in a female donor with breast cancer. Some clones in this sample may be carry-over from other donors' samples. CDR3 sequence: CASSPLAGVRETQYF. The CDR3, as DNA: TGTGCCAGCTCACCCCTAGCGGGAGTAAGGGAGACCCAGTACTTC. The complete variable domain, with remaining parts taken from reference TRBV18 and TRBJ2-5, reads NAGVMQNPRHLVRRRGQEARLRCSPMKGHSHVYWYRQLPEEGLKFMVYLQKENIIDESGMPKERFSAEFPKEGPSILRIQQVVRGDSAAYFCASSPLAGVRETQYFGPGTRLLVL.